The T cell receptor (beta chain) under discussion was sequenced for a study of T cell changes during pregnancy in multiple sclerosis. Clones were read by immunoSEQ multiplex PCR, and TCRdb kept only the in-frame ones, dropping some. The sample contains 55,000 to 85,000 clones, approximately 90% of which appear only once. Trimming took 6 bases from V and 0 from J; bases not matched to a gene: 8. CDR1 is MDHEN and CDR2 is SYDVKM in the germline V gene. This CDR3 contains 15 residues. The chain uses TRBV28 and TRBJ2-7; 7 positions agree with TRBD2. This receptor was identified in a female donor with multiple sclerosis, enrolled in a pregnancy study. Sample: peripheral blood, taken in the third trimester of pregnancy. CDR3 sequence reads: CASRTETSPSYEQYF. DNA of the CDR3: TGTGCCAGCAGAACAGAGACTAGCCCCTCCTACGAGCAGTACTTC.